This T cell receptor beta chain was recorded in a study of cytomegalovirus exposure and HLA in healthy donors. Whole-study results and caveats: Overall, approximately 150 TCR beta chains were annotated as cytomegalovirus-associated. Reported performance of the classifier showed diagnosis of cytomegalovirus status with high specificity and sensitivity. In vitro testing confirmed a few CMV-associated chains as specific for CMV antigens.

This clone was seen only once. The antigen is undetermined. The assay was immunoSEQ multiplex PCR, and TCRdb's table has in-frame clones only and misses some. The sample lists fewer than 150,000 clones, 88% seen once, with approximately 8% in the top ten. V was cut by 2 bases and J by 2 bases, with 10 bases left in between. Germline V gene data show CDR1 as MGHRA and CDR2 as YSYEKL. This CDR3 is 15 amino acids long. The sequencing input was PBMCs. The clonotype comes from a woman aged 18 to 35 in good health and CMV-seropositive. The J gene is TRBJ1-5, the V gene TRBV4-1, with D possibly TRBD1 on 5 matching bases. DNA of the CDR3: TGCGCCAGCAGCCAACTGGGGCGCGGCAATCAGCCCCAGCATTTT. It specifies CASSQLGRGNQPQHF.